A selection of T cell receptor beta chains follows, all from one sample in a study of cytomegalovirus exposure and HLA in healthy donors. Sequenced by immunoSEQ multiplex PCR; TCRdb stores in-frame clones only, minus some. Of roughly 180,000 clones in the sample, less than 90% were seen once. What was sequenced was PBMCs. The receptors shown here come from a woman in her forties or fifties in good health and CMV-seropositive. Both conserved end residues are part of each CDR3. A D gene is named only where the DNA matches it firmly. Size tells how often a clone was seen (once, few, many) or the class of an expanded clone, and some rows leave it out.

j_call | d_call | v_call | clone_size | cdr3_nt | cdr3_aa
TRBJ2-1 | NA | TRBV27 | NA | TGTGCCAGCAGTTTATCAATCGGGTCCAGCTCCTACAATGAGCAGTTCTTC | CASSLSIGSSSYNEQFF
TRBJ1-5 | NA | TRBV4-2 | NA | TGTGCCAGCAGCCAAGAAGAACAGGGTGGCAATCAGCCCCAGCATTTT | CASSQEEQGGNQPQHF
TRBJ1-1 | TRBD1 | TRBV4-1 | NA | TGCGCCAGCAGCGCCGATTACAGGGGGCGCGGGGAAGCTTTCTTT | CASSADYRGRGEAFF
TRBJ1-4 | TRBD1 | TRBV5-1 | NA | TGCGCCAGCAGCTTGGTCCAGGGGGCTGAAAAACTGTTTTTT | CASSLVQGAEKLFF
TRBJ1-2 | TRBD1 | TRBV7-8 | few | TGTGCCAGCAGCACATACAGGGGGACCAACTATGGCTACACCTTC | CASSTYRGTNYGYTF
TRBJ2-7 | NA | TRBV10-1 | NA | TGCGCCAGCAGTGAGCCTGCGGGGGAGCAGTACTTC | CASSEPAGEQYF
TRBJ2-3 | TRBD1 | TRBV7-3 | NA | TGTGCCAGCAGCAGCGACAGGGTTGCAGATACGCAGTATTTT | CASSSDRVADTQYF
TRBJ2-1 | NA | TRBV4-1 | NA | TGCGCCAGCAGCCCCCGGACCCTCCTAGGGGGTAATGAGCAGTTCTTC | CASSPRTLLGGNEQFF
TRBJ1-2 | NA | TRBV7-9 | NA | TGTGCCAGCACCCCAGGGGCAGGTGGCTACACCTTC | CASTPGAGGYTF
TRBJ2-5 | TRBD2 | TRBV4-1 | NA | TGCGCCAGCAGCCAAGGTCTGGGGGGGATAGAGACCCAGTACTTC | CASSQGLGGIETQYF
TRBJ2-1 | TRBD2 | TRBV6-1 | many | TGTGCCAGCAGCGGGACTAGCGGGAGCGATGAGCAGTTCTTC | CASSGTSGSDEQFF
TRBJ2-7 | TRBD2 | TRBV10-2 | NA | TGCGCCAGCAGACCCGGGGAGCGGGAGGGTATTTACGAGCAGTACTTC | CASRPGEREGIYEQYF
TRBJ2-1 | NA | TRBV4-1 | NA | TGCGCCAGCAGCCAAGGGTGGGGGGGCAGCGATGAGCAGTTCTTC | CASSQGWGGSDEQFF
TRBJ2-3 | NA | TRBV7-2 | few | TGTGCCAGCAGCTTAGCGGGAGTGATGGGTGCAGATACGCAGTATTTT | CASSLAGVMGADTQYF
TRBJ1-2 | TRBD1 | TRBV6-6 | NA | TGTGCCAGCAGTTACGGGACAGGAGAGAGGATTGGCTACACCTTC | CASSYGTGERIGYTF
TRBJ2-1 | NA | TRBV9 | NA | TGTGCCAGCAGCGAGGGGGGGGGCTCCTACAATGAGCAGTTCTTC | CASSEGGGSYNEQFF
TRBJ1-1 | NA | TRBV6-4 | NA | TGTGCCAGCAGTGAAGCTGTGAACACTGAAGCTTTCTTT | CASSEAVNTEAFF
TRBJ2-3 | NA | TRBV7-2 | NA | TGTGCCAGCAGCTTGGGCTATAGGGATACGCAGTATTTT | CASSLGYRDTQYF
TRBJ2-5 | NA | TRBV28 | NA | TGTGCCAGCGGGGTACTAGGCCAGGAGGAGACCCAGTACTTC | CASGVLGQEETQYF
TRBJ2-1 | TRBD2 | TRBV19 | NA | TGTGCCAGTAGTCCGGTAGGCGGGAGGGCCTACAATGAGCAGTTCTTC | CASSPVGGRAYNEQFF
TRBJ1-5 | NA | TRBV30 | NA | TGTGCCTGGAGTGTAACAGGAAGGGATAATCAGCCCCAGCATTTT | CAWSVTGRDNQPQHF
TRBJ1-4 | TRBD1 | TRBV5-1 | NA | TGCGCCAGCAGCGGACGACAGGGGAGTAATGAAAAACTGTTTTTT | CASSGRQGSNEKLFF
TRBJ2-3 | NA | TRBV6-1 | once | TGTGCCAGCAGTGAATCCGGAGCGGGCTTAGGCACAGATACGCAGTATTTT | CASSESGAGLGTDTQYF
TRBJ2-1 | NA | TRBV6-5 | NA | TGTGCCAGCATCCAATCAGGGAAACCCTACAATGAGCAGTTCTTC | CASIQSGKPYNEQFF
TRBJ2-7 | NA | TRBV5-1 | NA | TGCGCCAGCAGCTTGGTTGACAGGACGCTGGGATACGAGCAGTACTTC | CASSLVDRTLGYEQYF
TRBJ2-1 | NA | TRBV19 | NA | TGTGCCAGTAGTATCCGACTGGTTTCCTACAATGAGCAGTTCTTC | CASSIRLVSYNEQFF
TRBJ2-3 | NA | TRBV21-1 | NA | TGTGCCAATCCTCTAGCGGGAAAATCTTATACGCAGTATTTT | CANPLAGKSYTQYF
TRBJ2-2 | TRBD2 | TRBV5-1 | NA | TGCGCCAGCAGCCCCCGGACTAGGGGGACTAGCGGGAGGGCCACCGGGGAGCTGTTTTTT | CASSPRTRGTSGRATGELFF
TRBJ2-1 | TRBD1 | TRBV2 | NA | TGTGCCAGCAATGAGGACAGGGTTAATGAGCAGTTCTTC | CASNEDRVNEQFF
TRBJ1-4 | TRBD1 | TRBV7-9 | NA | TGTGCCAGCAGCTTCTTCACAGGGGCAACTAATGAAAAACTGTTTTTT | CASSFFTGATNEKLFF
TRBJ1-1 | NA | TRBV7-6 | few | TGTGCCAGCAGCCCGGGGGGAGGGGGGAGGAACACTGAAGCTTTCTTT | CASSPGGGGRNTEAFF
TRBJ2-3 | TRBD2 | TRBV5-1 | NA | TGCGCCAGCAGCTTCGGCGGGGGACTCGCCCGGGATACGCAGTATTTT | CASSFGGGLARDTQYF
TRBJ1-2 | NA | TRBV5-5 | NA | TGTGCCAGCAGCGGGGAGAGGTATGGCTACACCTTC | CASSGERYGYTF
TRBJ1-1 | NA | TRBV7-2 | few | TGTGCCAGCAGCTTACCAGTGTACACTGAAGCTTTCTTT | CASSLPVYTEAFF
TRBJ1-2 | TRBD1 | TRBV7-3 | NA | TGTGCCAGCAGCTTAACCACAGGGGACAGCTACACCTTC | CASSLTTGDSYTF
TRBJ2-1 | TRBD1 | TRBV7-9 | NA | TGTGCCAGCAGCTTAGGACAGGGCAATGAGCAGTTCTTC | CASSLGQGNEQFF
TRBJ2-1 | TRBD2 | TRBV5-6 | few | TGTGCCAGCAGCACCTGGACTAGCGCTTACAATGAGCAGTTCTTC | CASSTWTSAYNEQFF
TRBJ2-4 | TRBD2 | TRBV5-1 | NA | TGCGCCAGCAGCTCCCCTCGAGGGACTAGCGGGGAGGCCAAAAACATTCAGTACTTC | CASSSPRGTSGEAKNIQYF
TRBJ2-3 | NA | TRBV5-4 | NA | TGTGCCAGCAGCTTAAAAGCCAGGGGCACAGATACGCAGTATTTT | CASSLKARGTDTQYF